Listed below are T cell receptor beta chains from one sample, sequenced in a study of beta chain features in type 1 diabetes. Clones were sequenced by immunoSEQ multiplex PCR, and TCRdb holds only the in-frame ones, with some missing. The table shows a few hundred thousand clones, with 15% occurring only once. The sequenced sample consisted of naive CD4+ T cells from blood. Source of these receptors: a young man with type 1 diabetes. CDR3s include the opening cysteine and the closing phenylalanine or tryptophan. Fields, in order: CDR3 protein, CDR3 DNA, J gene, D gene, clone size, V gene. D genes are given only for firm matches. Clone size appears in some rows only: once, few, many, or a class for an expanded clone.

cdr3_aa: CSVELPPGANVLTF; cdr3_nt: TGCAGCGTTGAACTACCCCCTGGGGCCAACGTCCTGACTTTC; j_call: TRBJ2-6; d_call: .; clone_size: .; v_call: TRBV29-1
cdr3_aa: CASSPPGVDTEAFF; cdr3_nt: TGTGCCAGCTCACCACCAGGGGTGGACACTGAAGCTTTCTTT; j_call: TRBJ1-1; d_call: .; clone_size: many; v_call: TRBV18
cdr3_aa: CSVGLSAGIIEQYF; cdr3_nt: TGCAGCGTTGGTCTCTCGGCGGGGATTATCGAGCAGTACTTC; j_call: TRBJ2-7; d_call: .; clone_size: few; v_call: TRBV29-1
cdr3_aa: CAWSAPWGAVSYEQYF; cdr3_nt: TGTGCCTGGAGTGCACCATGGGGAGCGGTCTCCTACGAGCAGTACTTC; j_call: TRBJ2-7; d_call: .; clone_size: .; v_call: TRBV30
cdr3_aa: CASSESIAGESTDTQYF; cdr3_nt: TGTGCCAGCAGTGAATCTATAGCGGGGGAAAGCACAGATACGCAGTATTTT; j_call: TRBJ2-3; d_call: TRBD2; clone_size: few; v_call: TRBV6-4
cdr3_aa: CASSLAYRDHQPQHF; cdr3_nt: TGTGCCAGCAGCTTAGCGTACAGGGATCATCAGCCCCAGCATTTT; j_call: TRBJ1-5; d_call: .; clone_size: .; v_call: TRBV7-9
cdr3_aa: CASSFIGQGATGANVLTF; cdr3_nt: TGTGCCAGCAGTTTTATTGGACAGGGGGCGACCGGGGCCAACGTCCTGACTTTC; j_call: TRBJ2-6; d_call: TRBD1; clone_size: .; v_call: TRBV27
cdr3_aa: CASSGTGGNTQYF; cdr3_nt: TGTGCCAGCAGTGGGACAGGGGGAAATACGCAGTATTTT; j_call: TRBJ2-3; d_call: TRBD1; clone_size: .; v_call: TRBV6-1
cdr3_aa: CASSVVKRGQYF; cdr3_nt: TGTGCCAGCAGCGTGGTCAAGCGAGGGCAGTACTTC; j_call: TRBJ2-7; d_call: .; clone_size: .; v_call: TRBV5-8
cdr3_aa: CASSLSGAAGEQYF; cdr3_nt: TGTGCCAGTAGCCTGTCCGGGGCTGCGGGGGAGCAGTACTTC; j_call: TRBJ2-7; d_call: .; clone_size: few; v_call: TRBV19
cdr3_aa: CASSFEAGTLSYEQYF; cdr3_nt: TGTGCCAGCTCATTCGAAGCCGGGACTCTCTCCTACGAGCAGTACTTC; j_call: TRBJ2-7; d_call: .; clone_size: .; v_call: TRBV18
cdr3_aa: CASSKTPGQGEETQYF; cdr3_nt: TGTGCCAGTAGTAAGACGCCGGGACAGGGGGAAGAGACCCAGTACTTC; j_call: TRBJ2-5; d_call: TRBD1; clone_size: .; v_call: TRBV19